The T cell receptor beta chain described here comes from a study of T cell responses to AZD1222 COVID-19 vaccine. Some clones are missing from TCRdb's copy, which holds only in-frame ones; the method was immunoSEQ multiplex PCR. The table shows about 120,000 clones, with 70% to 90% occurring only once. Germline CDR1 and CDR2: MNHEY and SVGEGT. V lost 5 bases and J lost 5, with 13 bases in between. The CDR3 has 13 amino acids. The source material was peripheral blood, sampled on day 0 of AZD1222 vaccination. This chain links TRBV6-2 or TRBV6-3 with TRBJ2-7; D may be TRBD1 (5 bases). This TCR derives from an adult in good health. The CDR3 reads CASSPQGSDEQYF. Written as DNA, the CDR3 is TGTGCCAGCAGTCCCCAGGGATCCGACGAGCAGTACTTC.